The source of this T cell receptor beta chain is a study of post-analysis software for immune sequencing data. Turning to the study itself: There were relapsing-remitting, secondary progressive and progressive-relapsing multiple sclerosis among the disease courses included. Study-wide results and caveats: Patients showed TRBV5-6, TRBV5-1 and TRBV20-1 among a few TRBV segments more frequent than in controls. Controls significantly exceeded multiple sclerosis patients in normalized Chao1 diversity. Strong co-clustering by F measure was evident for samples that had been prepared in the same batch.

The CDR3 is made up of 14 amino acids. Deletions cut 3 bases from V and 6 bases from J, with 11 bases between. Germline loops: CDR1 SGHTA, CDR2 FQGNSA. A word on this clonotype: Its antigen remains unidentified.

The TCR beta cDNA libraries contained unique molecular identifiers. T cells numbering roughly 0.85 to 11 million yielded approximately 500,000 cDNA molecules. TCRdb processed the PCR reads anew with MiXCR; each CDR3 protein has one entry. The data contain 600,000 to 700,000 distinct CDR3 sequences, 55% to 60% of them singletons. This clonotype originated in a girl aged 2 to 10 with multiple sclerosis. The sequenced material came from blood. The chain carries TRBV7-2 and TRBJ1-4; possibly TRBD1 for D (6 bases). DNA of the CDR3: TGTGCCAGCAGCTTTTGGGGGGCCTATGAAAAACTGTTTTTT. This gives the protein CASSFWGAYEKLFF.